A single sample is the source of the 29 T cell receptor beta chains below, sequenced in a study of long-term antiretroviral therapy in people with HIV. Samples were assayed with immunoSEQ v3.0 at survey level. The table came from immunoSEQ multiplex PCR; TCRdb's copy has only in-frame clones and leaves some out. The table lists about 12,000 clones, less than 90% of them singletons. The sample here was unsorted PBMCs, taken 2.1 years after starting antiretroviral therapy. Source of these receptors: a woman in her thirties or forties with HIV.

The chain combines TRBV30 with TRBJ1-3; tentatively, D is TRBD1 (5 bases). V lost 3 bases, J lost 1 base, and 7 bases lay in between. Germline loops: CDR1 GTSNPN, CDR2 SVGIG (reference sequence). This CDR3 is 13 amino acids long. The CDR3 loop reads CAWSAGSGNTIYF. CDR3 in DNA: TGTGCCTGGAGCGCAGGGTCTGGAAACACCATATATTTT.

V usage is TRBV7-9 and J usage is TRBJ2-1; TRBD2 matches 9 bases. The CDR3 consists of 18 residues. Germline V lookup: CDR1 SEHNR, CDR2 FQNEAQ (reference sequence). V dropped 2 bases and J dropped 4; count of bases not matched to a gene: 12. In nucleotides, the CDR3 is TGTGCCAGCAGCTTAAAGGGCGGGGGGGCGGCAGTTTACAATGAGCAGTTCTTC. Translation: CASSLKGGGAAVYNEQFF.

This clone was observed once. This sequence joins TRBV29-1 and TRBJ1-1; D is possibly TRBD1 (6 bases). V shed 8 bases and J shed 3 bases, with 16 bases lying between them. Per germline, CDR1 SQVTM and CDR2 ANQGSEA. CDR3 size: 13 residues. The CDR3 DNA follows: TGCAGCTCCACACAGGGAAGTGACACTGAAGCTTTCTTT. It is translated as CSSTQGSDTEAFF. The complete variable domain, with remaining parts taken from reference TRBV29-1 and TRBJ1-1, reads SAVISQKPSRDICQRGTSLTIQCQVDSQVTMMFWYRQQPGQSLTLIATANQGSEATYESGFVIDKFPISRPNLTFSTLTVSNMSPEDSSIYLCSSTQGSDTEAFFGQGTRLTVV.

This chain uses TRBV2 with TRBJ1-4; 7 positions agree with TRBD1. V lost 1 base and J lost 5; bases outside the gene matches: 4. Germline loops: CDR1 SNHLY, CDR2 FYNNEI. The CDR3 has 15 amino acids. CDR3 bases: TGTGCCAGCAGTGAAGAGGTACAGGGGAATGAAAAACTGTTTTTT. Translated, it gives CASSEEVQGNEKLFF.

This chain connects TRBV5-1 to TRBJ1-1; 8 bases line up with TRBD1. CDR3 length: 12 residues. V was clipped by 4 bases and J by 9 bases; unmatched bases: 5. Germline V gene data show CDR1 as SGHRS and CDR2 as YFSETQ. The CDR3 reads CASSTGTGQAFF. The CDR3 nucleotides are TGCGCCAGCAGCACCGGGACAGGTCAAGCTTTCTTT.

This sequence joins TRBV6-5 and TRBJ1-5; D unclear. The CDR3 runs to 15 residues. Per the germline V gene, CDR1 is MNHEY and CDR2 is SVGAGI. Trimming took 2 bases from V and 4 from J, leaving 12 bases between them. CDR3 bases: TGTGCCAGCAGTTACACGGCAGTTCAAAATCAGCCCCAGCATTTT. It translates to CASSYTAVQNQPQHF.

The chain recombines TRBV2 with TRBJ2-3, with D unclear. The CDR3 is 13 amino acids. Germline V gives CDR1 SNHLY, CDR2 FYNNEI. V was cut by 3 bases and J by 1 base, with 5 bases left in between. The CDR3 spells CASSDSGTDTQYF. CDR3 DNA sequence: TGTGCCAGCAGTGACTCAGGCACAGATACGCAGTATTTT.

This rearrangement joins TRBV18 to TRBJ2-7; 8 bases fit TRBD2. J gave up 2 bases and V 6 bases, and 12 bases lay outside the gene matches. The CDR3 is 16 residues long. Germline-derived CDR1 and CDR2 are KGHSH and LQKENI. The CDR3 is CASSSRGGEGAYEQYF. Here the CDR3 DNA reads TGTGCCAGCTCCTCCCGGGGGGGTGAGGGCGCCTACGAGCAGTACTTC.

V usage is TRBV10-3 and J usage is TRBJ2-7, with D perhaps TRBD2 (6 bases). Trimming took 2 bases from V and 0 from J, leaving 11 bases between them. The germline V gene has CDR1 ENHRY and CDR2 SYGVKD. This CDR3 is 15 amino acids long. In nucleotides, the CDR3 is TGTGCCATCAGTGAGGGCGGGGTCGGCTCCTACGAGCAGTACTTC. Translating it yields CAISEGGVGSYEQYF.

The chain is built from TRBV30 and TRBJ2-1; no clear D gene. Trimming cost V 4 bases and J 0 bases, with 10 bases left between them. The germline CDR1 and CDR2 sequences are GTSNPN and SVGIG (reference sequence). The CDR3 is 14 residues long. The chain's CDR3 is CAWNLVRSYNEQFF. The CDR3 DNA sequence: TGTGCCTGGAACCTAGTACGCTCCTACAATGAGCAGTTCTTC.

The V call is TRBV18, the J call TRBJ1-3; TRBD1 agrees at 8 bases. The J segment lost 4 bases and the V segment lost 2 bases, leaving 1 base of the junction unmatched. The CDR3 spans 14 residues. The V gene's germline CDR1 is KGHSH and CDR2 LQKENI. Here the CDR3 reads CASSPGTGGNTIYF. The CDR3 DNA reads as TGTGCCAGCTCACCAGGGACAGGAGGAAACACCATATATTTT.

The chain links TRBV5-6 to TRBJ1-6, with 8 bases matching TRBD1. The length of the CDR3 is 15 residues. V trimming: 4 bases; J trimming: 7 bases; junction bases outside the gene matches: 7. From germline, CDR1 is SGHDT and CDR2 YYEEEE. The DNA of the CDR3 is TGTGCCAGCAGCGCAGGACAGGGAAGAAATTCACCCCTCCACTTT. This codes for CASSAGQGRNSPLHF.

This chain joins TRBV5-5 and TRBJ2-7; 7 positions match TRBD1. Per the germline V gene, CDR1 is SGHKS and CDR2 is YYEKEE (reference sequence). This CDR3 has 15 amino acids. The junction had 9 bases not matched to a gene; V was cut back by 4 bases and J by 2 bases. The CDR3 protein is CASSLNRGYPYEQYF. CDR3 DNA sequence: TGTGCCAGCAGCCTCAACAGGGGCTACCCCTACGAGCAGTACTTC. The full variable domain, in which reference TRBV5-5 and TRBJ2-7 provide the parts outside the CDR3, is DAGVTQSPTHLIKTRGQQVTLRCSPISGHKSVSWYQQVLGQGPQFIFQYYEKEERGRGNFPDRFSARQFPNYSSELNVNALLLGDSALYLCASSLNRGYPYEQYFGPGTRLTVT.

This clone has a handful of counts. This CDR3 reads CASSEARRGYTF. CDR3 nucleotides: TGTGCCAGCAGTGAAGCCAGGCGGGGCTACACCTTC. This chain joins TRBV2 and TRBJ1-2; no clear D. Germline CDR1 reads SNHLY; CDR2 reads FYNNEI. The CDR3 covers 12 residues. V lost 0 bases and J lost 8, with 7 bases in between.

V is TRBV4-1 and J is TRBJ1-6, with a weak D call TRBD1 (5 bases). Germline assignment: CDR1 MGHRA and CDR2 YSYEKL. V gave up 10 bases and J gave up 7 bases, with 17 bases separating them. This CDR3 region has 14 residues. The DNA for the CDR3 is TGCGCCACAAGAGTTGCGGGGCTAAATTCACCCCTCCACTTT. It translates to CATRVAGLNSPLHF.

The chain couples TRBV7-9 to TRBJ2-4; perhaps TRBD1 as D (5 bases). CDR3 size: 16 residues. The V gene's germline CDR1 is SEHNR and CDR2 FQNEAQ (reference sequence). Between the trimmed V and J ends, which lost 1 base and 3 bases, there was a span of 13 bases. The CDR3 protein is CASSLGAGLDKNIQYF. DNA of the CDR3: TGTGCCAGCAGCTTAGGGGCAGGGCTTGACAAAAACATTCAGTACTTC.

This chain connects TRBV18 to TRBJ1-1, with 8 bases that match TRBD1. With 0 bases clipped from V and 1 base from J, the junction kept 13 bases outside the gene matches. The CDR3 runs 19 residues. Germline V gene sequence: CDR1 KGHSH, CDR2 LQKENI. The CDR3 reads CASSPPGGQGARRNTEAFF. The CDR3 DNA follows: TGTGCCAGCTCACCACCGGGGGGGCAGGGGGCACGTAGGAACACTGAAGCTTTCTTT.

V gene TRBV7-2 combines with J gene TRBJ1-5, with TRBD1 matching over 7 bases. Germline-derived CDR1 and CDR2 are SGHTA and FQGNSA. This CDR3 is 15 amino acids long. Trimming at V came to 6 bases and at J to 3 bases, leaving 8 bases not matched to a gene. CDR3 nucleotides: TGTGCCAGCAGAAACGGGACAGCGTTCAATCAGCCCCAGCATTTT. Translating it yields CASRNGTAFNQPQHF.

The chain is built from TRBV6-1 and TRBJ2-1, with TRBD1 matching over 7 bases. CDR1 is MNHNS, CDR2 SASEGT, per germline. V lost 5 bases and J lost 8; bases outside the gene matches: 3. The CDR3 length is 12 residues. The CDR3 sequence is CASSQGVHEQFF. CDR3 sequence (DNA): TGTGCCAGCAGTCAGGGGGTCCATGAGCAGTTCTTC.

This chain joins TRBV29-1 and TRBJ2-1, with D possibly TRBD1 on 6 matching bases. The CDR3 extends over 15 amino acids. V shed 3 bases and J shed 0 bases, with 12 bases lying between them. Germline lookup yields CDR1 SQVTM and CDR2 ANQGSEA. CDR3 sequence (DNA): TGCAGCGTTGAGGGGACACTGGTCTCCTACAATGAGCAGTTCTTC. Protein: CSVEGTLVSYNEQFF.

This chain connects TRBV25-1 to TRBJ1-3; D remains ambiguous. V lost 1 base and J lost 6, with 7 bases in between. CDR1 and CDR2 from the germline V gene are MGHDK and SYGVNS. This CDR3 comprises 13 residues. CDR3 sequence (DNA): TGTGCCAGCAGTGAATGGGATAAAAACACCATATATTTT. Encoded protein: CASSEWDKNTIYF.

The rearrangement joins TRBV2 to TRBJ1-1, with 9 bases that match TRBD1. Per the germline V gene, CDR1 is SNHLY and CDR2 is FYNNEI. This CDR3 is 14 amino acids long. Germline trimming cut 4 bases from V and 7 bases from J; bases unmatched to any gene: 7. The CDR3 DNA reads TGTGCCAGCAGTGTCGGGACAGGGATTGTTGAAGCTTTCTTT. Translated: CASSVGTGIVEAFF.

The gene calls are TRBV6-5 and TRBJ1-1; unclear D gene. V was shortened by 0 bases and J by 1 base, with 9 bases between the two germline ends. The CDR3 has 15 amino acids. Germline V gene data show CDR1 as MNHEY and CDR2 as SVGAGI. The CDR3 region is CASSYSLLGNTEAFF. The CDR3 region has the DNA TGTGCCAGCAGTTACTCCCTCCTTGGGAACACTGAAGCTTTCTTT.

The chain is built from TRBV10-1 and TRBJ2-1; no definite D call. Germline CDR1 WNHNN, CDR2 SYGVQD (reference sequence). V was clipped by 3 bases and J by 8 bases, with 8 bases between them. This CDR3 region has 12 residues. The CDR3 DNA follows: TGCGCCAGCAGTGACGGCGGCGATGAGCAGTTCTTC. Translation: CASSDGGDEQFF.

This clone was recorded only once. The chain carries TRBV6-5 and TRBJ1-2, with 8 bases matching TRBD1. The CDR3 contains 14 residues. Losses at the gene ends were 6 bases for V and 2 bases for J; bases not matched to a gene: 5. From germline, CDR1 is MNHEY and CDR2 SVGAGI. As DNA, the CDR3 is TGTGCCAGCAGCTCCGGGACAGGAAACTATGGCTACACCTTC. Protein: CASSSGTGNYGYTF.

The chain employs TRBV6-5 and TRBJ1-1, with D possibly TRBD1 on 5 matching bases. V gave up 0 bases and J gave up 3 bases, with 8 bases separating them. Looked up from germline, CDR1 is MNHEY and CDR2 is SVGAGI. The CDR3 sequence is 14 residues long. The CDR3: CASSYSGGDTEAFF. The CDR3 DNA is TGTGCCAGCAGTTACTCGGGGGGGGACACTGAAGCTTTCTTT.

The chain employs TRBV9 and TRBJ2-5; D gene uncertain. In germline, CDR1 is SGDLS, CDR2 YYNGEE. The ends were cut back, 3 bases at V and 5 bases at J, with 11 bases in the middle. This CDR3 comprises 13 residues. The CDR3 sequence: CASSGQALETQYF. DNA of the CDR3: TGTGCCAGCAGCGGTCAGGCTTTGGAGACCCAGTACTTC.

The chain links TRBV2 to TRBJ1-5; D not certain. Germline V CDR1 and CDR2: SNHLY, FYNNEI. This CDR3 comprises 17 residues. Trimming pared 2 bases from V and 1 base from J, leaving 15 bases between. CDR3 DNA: TGTGCCAGCAGTGAAAGAGGGTCGCTCTTGAGCAATCAGCCCCAGCATTTT. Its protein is CASSERGSLLSNQPQHF.

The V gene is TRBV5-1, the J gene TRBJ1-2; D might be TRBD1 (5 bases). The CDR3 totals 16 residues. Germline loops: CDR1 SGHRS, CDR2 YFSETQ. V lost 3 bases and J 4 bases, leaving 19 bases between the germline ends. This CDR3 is CASSWTPGHDGYGYTF. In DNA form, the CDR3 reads TGCGCCAGCAGCTGGACACCAGGGCACGATGGCTATGGCTACACCTTC.